One and the same sample provided the 18 T cell receptor beta chains below, sequenced in a study of blood T cell repertoires in COVID-19 (dated by TCRdb to 2019 to 2021). The library was obtained by the immunoSEQ multiplex PCR assay. TCRdb took this table from immuneACCESS and kept in-frame rearrangements with V and J called. Such tables lack part of the clones; where checked against another copy, unresolved V genes explain under half of the gap, and the rest is unexplained. The sample yields a few hundred thousand clones; 75% to 90% were counted once. Less than 2.5% of the sample belongs to the ten largest clones. Specimen: PBMCs or T cells enriched from blood (not recorded which). The source of these receptors is a man aged 25-45 years who had recovered from COVID-19.

The CDR3 spells CASSGGQGGGGGYTF. The CDR3, as DNA: TGTGCCAGCTCAGGAGGACAGGGAGGAGGTGGTGGCTACACCTTC. This chain connects TRBV18 to TRBJ1-2; TRBD1 matches at 8 bases. V gave up 5 bases and J gave up 7 bases; unmatched junction bases: 12. This CDR3 spans 15 amino acids. CDR1 is KGHSH and CDR2 is LQKENI in the germline V gene.

This clone was seen a handful of times. The J gene is TRBJ1-1, the V gene TRBV3-1 (or the pseudogene TRBV3-2), with D hard to call. The V and J ends lost 0 bases and 10 bases respectively, with 12 bases between them. Germline V gene lookup returns CDR1 LGHDT and CDR2 YNNKEL (reference sequence). This CDR3 has 13 amino acids. The CDR3 DNA sequence: TGTGCCAGCAGCCAAGAGGTCGCGGGTGGAGCTTTCTTT. Residues: CASSQEVAGGAFF.

The chain combines TRBV7-8 with TRBJ1-2; weak D call: TRBD1 (5 bases). The V end was cut by 5 bases, the J end by 8 bases, with 21 bases between. CDR3 size: 15 residues. The V gene's germline CDR1 is SGHVS and CDR2 FQNEAQ. The CDR3 loop reads CASSLAEGVVGGYTF. DNA for the CDR3: TGTGCCAGCAGCCTGGCCGAAGGGGTCGTCGGGGGCTACACCTTC.

The count of this clone is one. The rearrangement joins TRBV9 to TRBJ2-3; TRBD2 matches at 7 bases. V was clipped by 0 bases and J by 1 base; unmatched bases: 2. Germline loops: CDR1 SGDLS, CDR2 YYNGEE. The CDR3 is made up of 15 amino acids. In nucleotides, the CDR3 is TGTGCCAGCAGCGTAGGTCGGGGGGGCACAGATACGCAGTATTTT. This sequence encodes CASSVGRGGTDTQYF.

The sample holds a few counts of this clone. The gene calls are TRBV9 and TRBJ2-5, with TRBD2 matching over 10 bases. V lost 0 bases to trimming and J lost 1 base; unmatched junction nucleotides: 3. Germline CDR1 reads SGDLS; CDR2 reads YYNGEE. This CDR3 spans 16 amino acids. CDR3 sequence (DNA): TGTGCCAGCAGCGTAGTGCTAGCGGGGGCCCAAGAGACCCAGTACTTC. Translating it yields CASSVVLAGAQETQYF.

The chain combines TRBV20-1 with TRBJ1-1; D ambiguous. This CDR3 contains 11 residues. V lost 5 bases, J lost 1 base, and 5 bases lay in between. Looked up from germline, CDR1 is DFQATT and CDR2 is SNEGSKA (reference sequence). This CDR3 reads CSAPGNTEAFF. The CDR3 coding sequence is TGCAGTGCTCCGGGGAACACTGAAGCTTTCTTT.

This clone was counted a few times. The chain employs TRBV5-1 and TRBJ1-1; 8 nucleotides align to TRBD1. V shed 4 bases and J 6 bases; nucleotides not matched to a gene: 11. In germline, CDR1 is SGHRS, CDR2 YFSETQ. The CDR3 is made up of 15 amino acids. The DNA for the CDR3 is TGCGCCAGCAGCGAACGTCAGGGGGCAGGGGCTGAAGCTTTCTTT. It translates to CASSERQGAGAEAFF.

The chain links TRBV7-9 to TRBJ2-5; TRBD2 might be the D (5 bases). In germline, CDR1 is SEHNR, CDR2 FQNEAQ (reference sequence). The CDR3 consists of 15 residues. With 3 bases removed from V and 5 bases from J, the gap between germline ends came to 16 bases. CDR3 coding DNA: TGTGCCAGCAGCTTTAGTTTCAGCCCGGGGGAGACCCAGTACTTC. This translates into CASSFSFSPGETQYF.

This chain joins TRBV12-3 or TRBV12-4 and TRBJ2-7, with a weak D call TRBD1 (5 bases). This CDR3 comprises 13 residues. V was clipped by 3 bases and J by 5 bases, with 11 bases between them. The CDR3 reads CASSFQGVDEQYF. CDR3 coding DNA: TGTGCCAGCAGTTTCCAGGGTGTAGACGAGCAGTACTTC.

This sequence joins TRBV7-2 and TRBJ2-3; TRBD2 matches 8 bases. The CDR3 covers 15 residues. Germline CDR1 SGHTA, CDR2 FQGNSA. Unmatched junction bases numbered 4, after V lost 1 base and J lost 4 bases. CDR3 nucleotides: TGTGCCAGCAGCTTAGTGGCGACTAGCGCAGATACGCAGTATTTT. Its translation is CASSLVATSADTQYF.

The chain joins TRBV10-3 to TRBJ1-3, with TRBD1 identical over 8 bases. The CDR3 contains 12 residues. CDR1 and CDR2 (germline): ENHRY, SYGVKD. The ends lost 9 bases at V and 3 bases at J; junction bases unmatched: 1. The CDR3 DNA is TGTGCCATAGGACAGGGTGGAAACACCATATATTTT. Translating gives CAIGQGGNTIYF.

The chain carries TRBV11-2 and TRBJ2-1; maybe TRBD2 (7 bases). The CDR3 extends over 15 amino acids. The V gene lost 1 base and the J gene lost 9 bases, with 16 bases spanning the gap. Per germline, CDR1 SGHAT and CDR2 FQNNGV. CDR3 loop: CASSLVYGGPGEQFF. CDR3 DNA sequence: TGTGCCAGCAGCTTAGTTTACGGGGGGCCCGGTGAGCAGTTCTTC.

This chain links TRBV2 with TRBJ1-2; D gene ambiguous. This CDR3 spans 13 amino acids. The germline V and J ends were trimmed by 0 bases and 8 bases, with 10 bases remaining between them. The germline CDR1 and CDR2 sequences are SNHLY and FYNNEI. CDR3 sequence (DNA): TGTGCCAGCAGTGAAGCCGTAGCGTGGGGCTACACCTTC. Protein sequence: CASSEAVAWGYTF.

This clone was observed a few times. The chain joins TRBV2 to TRBJ1-6; D remains unclear. With 7 bases removed from V and 8 bases from J, the gap between germline ends came to 9 bases. The CDR3 totals 12 residues. Germline lookup yields CDR1 SNHLY and CDR2 FYNNEI. The chain's CDR3 is CASNRRDSPLHF. CDR3 in DNA: TGTGCCAGCAATCGGAGGGATTCACCCCTCCACTTT. Supplemented by reference TRBV2 and TRBJ1-6, the full variable domain reads EPEVTQTPSHQVTQMGQEVILRCVPISNHLYFYWYRQILGQKVEFLVSFYNNEISEKSEIFDDQFSVERPDGSNFTLKIRSTKLEDSAMYFCASNRRDSPLHFGNGTRLTVT.

This clone appeared a few times. The chain links TRBV5-1 to TRBJ1-2, with 9 bases fitting TRBD1. Germline CDR1 reads SGHRS; CDR2 reads YFSETQ. The CDR3 is made up of 15 amino acids. V was clipped by 4 bases and J by 4 bases; unmatched bases: 8. The CDR3 protein is CASSVGTGRVYGYTF. In DNA form, the CDR3 reads TGCGCCAGCAGCGTCGGGACAGGGAGGGTCTATGGCTACACCTTC.

This chain joins TRBV27 and TRBJ1-2; TRBD1 aligns across 7 bases. The CDR3 has 13 residues. The V gene's germline CDR1 is MNHEY and CDR2 SMNVEV (reference sequence). With V trimmed by 5 bases and J by 4 bases, 4 bases remained unmatched. The CDR3 region has the DNA TGTGCCAGCAGTCCTGACAGGGTCTATGGCTACACCTTC. This gives the protein CASSPDRVYGYTF.

This clone was counted a few times. J is TRBJ1-1 and V is TRBV9; possibly TRBD1 for D (6 bases). This CDR3 comprises 13 residues. Germline lookup yields CDR1 SGDLS and CDR2 YYNGEE. Trimming pared 0 bases from V and 5 bases from J, leaving 8 bases between. CDR3 amino acids: CASSVGGTTEAFF. Here the CDR3 DNA reads TGTGCCAGCAGCGTAGGAGGGACAACTGAAGCTTTCTTT.

J is TRBJ1-2 and V is TRBV5-4; D might be TRBD1 (6 bases). The length of the CDR3 is 15 residues. V was clipped by 4 bases and J by 2 bases, with 15 bases between them. Germline V lookup: CDR1 SGHNT, CDR2 YYREEE (reference sequence). In nucleotides, the CDR3 is TGTGCCAGCAGCCCGATGGGGGGGCTAAACTATGGCTACACCTTC. Amino acids: CASSPMGGLNYGYTF.